The next 6 T cell receptor beta chains were all read from a single sample in a study of cytomegalovirus exposure and HLA in healthy donors. The PCR employed 60 Vbeta primers together with 13 Jbeta primers. TCRdb's table, derived via immunoSEQ multiplex PCR, lists solely in-frame clones and lacks some. The repertoire includes 130,000 or so clones, 65% to 80% of them detected once, and 3.5% to 5% sits in the top ten. Material for sequencing was PBMCs. These receptors originate from a male donor in good health and CMV-seropositive.

This chain links TRBV18 with TRBJ2-7; D may be TRBD1 (6 bases). Trimming shortened V by 9 bases and J by 0 bases, and 12 bases separated the two germline ends. CDR1 and CDR2 from the germline V gene are KGHSH and LQKENI. The CDR3 runs to 13 residues. This CDR3 reads CASRGQASYEQYF. CDR3 sequence (DNA): TGTGCCAGTAGGGGACAAGCCTCCTACGAGCAGTACTTC.

The CDR3: CASSRDITYEQYF. CDR3 nucleotide sequence: TGCGCCAGCAGCCGGGACATCACCTACGAGCAGTACTTC. The chain uses TRBV5-1 and TRBJ2-7; a weak D match, TRBD1 (6 bases). CDR3 length: 13 residues. The germline CDR1 and CDR2 sequences are SGHRS and YFSETQ. The ends were cut back, 4 bases at V and 2 bases at J, with 10 bases in the middle.

The chain uses TRBV5-1 and TRBJ2-6; 8 bases are a match to TRBD2. The germline CDR1 and CDR2 sequences are SGHRS and YFSETQ. The trim removed 0 bases at V and 6 bases at J, leaving 5 bases unmatched. The CDR3 covers 16 residues. This CDR3 reads CASSLELAVPANVLTF. The CDR3, as DNA: TGCGCCAGCAGCTTGGAACTAGCGGTTCCGGCCAACGTCCTGACTTTC.

The chain carries TRBV28 and TRBJ2-5, with TRBD1 matching over 7 bases. The germline gives CDR1 MDHEN, CDR2 SYDVKM. With 4 bases clipped from V and 3 bases from J, the junction kept 8 bases outside the gene matches. The CDR3 loop spans 15 amino acids. CDR3 in DNA: TGTGCCAGCAGTTCATCCGGGACAGCCAAAGAGACCCAGTACTTC. It yields the protein CASSSSGTAKETQYF.

J is TRBJ1-3 and V is TRBV9, with D tentatively TRBD1 (5 bases). V was cut by 3 bases and J by 0 bases, with 13 bases left in between. This CDR3 is 16 amino acids long. The germline V gene has CDR1 SGDLS and CDR2 YYNGEE. CDR3 loop: CASSGTLDSSGNTIYF. As DNA, the CDR3 is TGTGCCAGCAGCGGGACCTTAGACAGCTCTGGAAACACCATATATTTT.

This clone occurred a few times. The V gene is TRBV6-1, the J gene TRBJ2-5; D uncertain. This CDR3 is built from 14 residues. The V end lost 8 bases, the J end lost 2 bases, and 15 bases lay between the germline ends. Germline lookup yields CDR1 MNHNS and CDR2 SASEGT. The CDR3 DNA sequence: TGTGCCAGCTGGAAAACGGGTGGGCAAGAGACCCAGTACTTC. This encodes CASWKTGGQETQYF.